The 9 T cell receptor beta chains in this list originate from one sample, sequenced in a study of response to subunit inactivated influenza vaccine. MiXCR, applied by TCRdb to the RT-PCR reads, yields one record per CDR3 protein. The table includes roughly 700,000 distinct CDR3 sequences, roughly 14% detected once. The input for sequencing was PBMCs from blood, taken about 13 days after vaccination. The receptor set was obtained from a man aged 50-59 years who received an inactivated influenza vaccine.

This clonotype has just a few counts. The rearrangement links TRBV5-5 to TRBJ2-6, with D perhaps matching TRBD2 (5 bases). Germline assignment: CDR1 SGHKS and CDR2 YYEKEE (reference sequence). V was clipped by 2 bases and J by 0 bases, with 9 bases between them. This CDR3 region has 16 residues. In DNA, the CDR3 is TGTGCCAGCAGCTTAGGACTGCTCTCTGGGGCCAACGTCCTGACTTTC. Translated, it gives CASSLGLLSGANVLTF.

V usage is TRBV7-9 and J usage is TRBJ1-2, with D perhaps TRBD1 (5 bases). V was shortened by 1 base and J by 8 bases, with 17 bases between the two germline ends. The CDR3 is made up of 15 amino acids. In germline, CDR1 is SEHNR, CDR2 FQNEAQ (reference sequence). CDR3: CASSLDEGRISGYTF. The DNA for the CDR3 is TGTGCCAGCAGCTTAGACGAGGGACGAATCTCCGGCTACACCTTC.

This clonotype was seen a few times. The chain joins TRBV18 to TRBJ2-7, with D possibly called TRBD1 or TRBD2 (5 bases each). From germline, CDR1 is KGHSH and CDR2 LQKENI. This CDR3 is built from 14 residues. The V end lost 3 bases, the J end lost 0 bases, and 9 bases lay between the germline ends. For the CDR3, the DNA is TGTGCCAGCTCACCCCCGGGGCTCTCCTACGAGCAGTACTTC. The encoded protein is CASSPPGLSYEQYF.

This clonotype was seen ten or more times. The chain combines TRBV13 with TRBJ1-1, with TRBD1 as a possible D gene (5 bases). Per the germline V gene, CDR1 is PRHDT and CDR2 is FYEKMQ (reference sequence). V was shortened by 6 bases and J by 1 base, with 9 bases between the two germline ends. The CDR3 runs 13 residues. The CDR3 protein is CASSLGENTEAFF. DNA of the CDR3: TGTGCCAGCAGTTTGGGGGAGAACACTGAAGCTTTCTTT.

J is TRBJ2-2 and V is TRBV6-5; D uncertain. The V end was cut by 2 bases, the J end by 7 bases, with 11 bases between. The CDR3 runs 14 residues. The germline gives CDR1 MNHEY, CDR2 SVGAGI. Here the CDR3 DNA reads TGTGCCAGCAGTTACGCCCAGTTGATCGGGGAGCTGTTTTTT. Its protein product is CASSYAQLIGELFF.

The rearrangement links TRBV7-9 to TRBJ2-5, with 7 bases identical to TRBD1. Germline CDR1 and CDR2: SEHNR and FQNEAQ (reference sequence). The CDR3 consists of 13 residues. Germline trimming cut 1 base from V and 14 bases from J; bases unmatched to any gene: 10. The CDR3: CASSLVWPGQLYF. CDR3 DNA: TGTGCCAGCAGCTTAGTTTGGCCGGGACAGCTCTACTTC.

CDR3 amino acids: CASSLHQLAGGLNEQFF. CDR3 coding DNA: TGTGCCAGCAGCTTGCACCAACTAGCGGGAGGGCTGAATGAGCAGTTCTTC. This rearrangement joins TRBV11-2 to TRBJ2-1; the match to TRBD2 covers 13 bases. V gave up 3 bases and J gave up 7 bases; unmatched junction bases: 9. This CDR3 is 17 amino acids long. Germline V CDR1 and CDR2: SGHAT, FQNNGV. Looking up the rest from reference TRBV11-2 and TRBJ2-1 gives the full variable domain: EAGVAQSPRYKIIEKRQSVAFWCNPISGHATLYWYQQILGQGPKLLIQFQNNGVVDDSQLPKDRFSAERLKGVDSTLKIQPAKLEDSAVYLCASSLHQLAGGLNEQFFGPGTRLTVL.

A few counts support this clonotype. The chain is built from TRBV10-3 and TRBJ2-3, with TRBD2 matching 9 bases. V was clipped by 0 bases and J by 3 bases; unmatched bases: 13. Germline V lookup: CDR1 ENHRY, CDR2 SYGVKD. The CDR3 is 19 amino acids. The CDR3 region is CAISESGTTGTSQTDTQYF. The CDR3 coding sequence is TGTGCCATCAGTGAGTCGGGGACAACAGGGACTAGCCAAACAGATACGCAGTATTTT.

The rearrangement links TRBV5-5 to TRBJ2-3; D might be TRBD1 or TRBD2, each matching 7 bases. V was cut by 2 bases and J by 4 bases, with 17 bases left in between. The V gene's germline CDR1 is SGHKS and CDR2 YYEKEE (reference sequence). The length of the CDR3 is 16 residues. CDR3 nucleotide sequence: TGTGCCAGCAGCTTCAGGGGGGGGAGGACCGCAGATACGCAGTATTTT. This encodes CASSFRGGRTADTQYF. Full variable domain (rest looked up from reference TRBV5-5 and TRBJ2-3): DAGVTQSPTHLIKTRGQQVTLRCSPISGHKSVSWYQQVLGQGPQFIFQYYEKEERGRGNFPDRFSARQFPNYSSELNVNALLLGDSALYLCASSFRGGRTADTQYFGPGTRLTVL.